Listed below are T cell receptor beta chains from one sample, sequenced in a study of blood T cell repertoires in COVID-19. Method: immunoSEQ multiplex PCR; TCRdb's copy keeps in-frame clones and lacks some. Of 250,000 or so clones listed, roughly 87% are singletons. The sample was PBMCs or T cells enriched from blood (not recorded which). These receptors were obtained from a woman aged 25 to 39 with acute COVID-19. The CDR3 runs from the conserved cysteine through the conserved F or W. The D gene is left open where the match is weak. Only part of the rows carry a size: once, few, many, or a class if the clone is expanded.

j_call v_call clone_size d_call cdr3_nt cdr3_aa
TRBJ1-4 TRBV10-2 - TRBD1 TGCGCCAGCAGTGACCTTACCGGGACAGGGATTTGGAGAAATGAAAAACTGTTTTTT CASSDLTGTGIWRNEKLFF
TRBJ1-2 TRBV5-4 - TRBD1 TGTGCCAGCATCCCGGGACAGGGGGCGGCTGGCTACACCTTC CASIPGQGAAGYTF
TRBJ2-7 TRBV2 - - TGTGCCAGTTCGACTGTCGAGCAGTACTTC CASSTVEQYF
TRBJ2-7 TRBV27 - TRBD2 TGTGCCAGCAGTTTATCTCCGACAGGTTGGCTAGCGGGGGGGCCCTACGAGCAGTACTTC CASSLSPTGWLAGGPYEQYF
TRBJ2-3 TRBV5-4 - TRBD2 TGTGCCAGCAGCCCTCGCCAAGGGCGGGGGGGCCTTAGAGATACGCAGTATTTT CASSPRQGRGGLRDTQYF
TRBJ1-5 TRBV29-1 - TRBD1 TGCAGCGTGACAGGGGGAGGTCAGCCCCAGCATTTT CSVTGGGQPQHF
TRBJ2-2 TRBV10-3 - - TGTGCCATCAGTGAAATAGAGAGTGGGGAGCTGTTTTTT CAISEIESGELFF
TRBJ2-1 TRBV27 - TRBD2 TGTGCCAGCACCACAGTACTAGCGGACTTATCCTACAATGAGCAGTTCTTC CASTTVLADLSYNEQFF
TRBJ1-2 TRBV6-2/TRBV6-3 once TRBD1 TGTGCCAGCAGTTATGGGACAGGGATCGGTGGCTACACCTTC CASSYGTGIGGYTF
TRBJ2-7 TRBV9 - - TGTGCCAGCAGCGTAGCTGGGATGGAGGACTCGGTCTACGAGCAGTACTTC CASSVAGMEDSVYEQYF
TRBJ1-5 TRBV6-1 - TRBD1 TGTGCCAGCAGAGAATTTAGGGGGGACAGCACCGCCAATCAGCCCCAGCATTTT CASREFRGDSTANQPQHF
TRBJ1-5 TRBV27 - TRBD1 TGTGCCAGCAGTTTAACAGGGGAAGGAGGAGGGTGGGCCCAGCATTTT CASSLTGEGGGWAQHF
TRBJ1-2 TRBV6-5 - TRBD1 TGTGCCAGCAGTTCTGGGACAGTCGTTAATGGCTACACCTTC CASSSGTVVNGYTF
TRBJ1-5 TRBV3-1/TRBV3-2 - - TGTGCCAGCAGCCAAGGGAGTCAGCCCCAGCATTTT CASSQGSQPQHF
TRBJ2-1 TRBV28 - - TGTGCCAGCAGGCCTTGGGGAGAGTTCTCCTACAATGAGCAGTTCTTC CASRPWGEFSYNEQFF
TRBJ2-1 TRBV12-1 - - TGTGCCAGCAGCTTCTCTAGCGGGGGAAGATCCTACAATGAGCAGTTCTTC CASSFSSGGRSYNEQFF
TRBJ2-1 TRBV18 - TRBD2 TGTGCCAGCTCACCTACTAGCGGGGGGGGCACTGAGCAGTTCTTC CASSPTSGGGTEQFF
TRBJ1-1 TRBV7-9 - - TGTGCCAGCAGCTCGAGCGGCACTGAAGCTTTCTTT CASSSSGTEAFF
TRBJ2-2 TRBV7-2 - - TGTGCCAGCAGCCCTCCCGGGGGGCCAAACACCGGGGAGCTGTTTTTT CASSPPGGPNTGELFF
TRBJ1-1 TRBV7-2 - - TGTGCCAGCAGCCCAATTAGGGCGGGTACTGAAGCTTTCTTT CASSPIRAGTEAFF
TRBJ1-6 TRBV18 - - TGTGCCAGCTCACCACAGTTTGGCAATAATTCACCCCTCCACTTT CASSPQFGNNSPLHF
TRBJ2-1 TRBV6-2/TRBV6-3 - - TGTGCCAGCAGTTACCCGGATGAGCAGTTCTTC CASSYPDEQFF
TRBJ1-5 TRBV6-5 - TRBD1 TGTGCCAGCAAAAAGCGACAGGGCGCCGATCAGCCCCAGCATTTT CASKKRQGADQPQHF
TRBJ2-7 TRBV29-1 - - TGCAGCGTTGTCCCGACAGGAACCTACGAGCAGTACTTC CSVVPTGTYEQYF
TRBJ1-5 TRBV3-1/TRBV3-2 - - TGTGCCAGCAGCCAAGAATCGGAGGGACATCAGCCCCAGCATTTT CASSQESEGHQPQHF
TRBJ1-6 TRBV6-2/TRBV6-3 - - TGTGCCAGCAGTCCCCAAGGGGGGGCGCAGTCACCCCTCCACTTT CASSPQGGAQSPLHF
TRBJ1-2 TRBV28 - - TGTGCCAGCAGTTTAAGCACCGGCTACACCTTC CASSLSTGYTF
TRBJ1-2 TRBV18 - TRBD1 TGTGCCAGCTCACCACTTCGTCCGGGACAGGGGCACTATGGCTACACCTTC CASSPLRPGQGHYGYTF
TRBJ1-1 TRBV19 - - TGTGCCAGTATTCGGGGGACTGAAGCTTTCTTT CASIRGTEAFF
TRBJ2-3 TRBV14 - - TGTGCCAGCAGCCAAGAGTACCTTGTGGGCAGGGCTAAAGATACGCAGTATTTT CASSQEYLVGRAKDTQYF
TRBJ1-2 TRBV5-1 - - TGCGCCAGCAGCTTGGGTGGGGCCATGACGGATGGCTACACCTTC CASSLGGAMTDGYTF
TRBJ1-1 TRBV4-3 once - TGCGCCAGCAGCCAAGGGGCAGTCATGAACACTGAAGCTTTCTTT CASSQGAVMNTEAFF
TRBJ1-2 TRBV2 - - TGTGCCAGCAACCTCGGGGGGACGATATATGGCTACACCTTC CASNLGGTIYGYTF
TRBJ1-5 TRBV4-3 - TRBD1 TGCGCCAGCAGCCAAGATCGGGGCAGGGGGCTTGATCAGCCCCAGCATTTT CASSQDRGRGLDQPQHF
TRBJ2-3 TRBV19 - - TGTGCCAGTAGTATAGAAGGCGGGGCCGCGGGAGATACGCAGTATTTT CASSIEGGAAGDTQYF
TRBJ2-7 TRBV27 - - TGTGCCAGCTGGAAGACAGACCTCCTCGGGGAGCAGTACTTC CASWKTDLLGEQYF
TRBJ1-1 TRBV14 - - TGTGCCAGCAGCCCGACAGGTCGGAGTGAGGCTTTCTTT CASSPTGRSEAFF
TRBJ1-4 TRBV6-6 - - TGTGCCGGGTCCATGGAGACTAATGAAAAACTGTTTTTT CAGSMETNEKLFF
TRBJ1-5 TRBV18 - - TGTGCCAGCTCACCAGCGGGGGGAGGGAGCAATCAGCCCCAGCATTTT CASSPAGGGSNQPQHF
TRBJ2-5 TRBV10-3 - TRBD2 TGTGCCGTCTCCAGGCGGGAGGAGACCCAGTACTTC CAVSRREETQYF
TRBJ1-2 TRBV7-6 - TRBD1 TGTGCCAGCAGCTTAGAACAGGGGGCTTTCGGTGGCTACACCTTC CASSLEQGAFGGYTF
TRBJ2-7 TRBV7-9 - - TGTGCCAGCAGCTTGGACGTCGCAGGGATCTACGAGCAGTACTTC CASSLDVAGIYEQYF
TRBJ2-7 TRBV5-1 - TRBD2 TGCGCCAGCAGCCAGGACGGGGGGACCCGCTACGAGCAGTACTTC CASSQDGGTRYEQYF
TRBJ2-2 TRBV27 few TRBD1 TGTGCCAGCGGGGACAGGGGAGGAACCGGGGAGCTGTTTTTT CASGDRGGTGELFF
TRBJ1-1 TRBV6-5 once TRBD1 TGTGCCAGCAGTTACTGGGGACAGGGGAACACTGAAGCTTTCTTT CASSYWGQGNTEAFF
TRBJ1-2 TRBV7-2 - - TGTGCCAGCAGCTTGGACACAGGGTCTGGCTACACCTTC CASSLDTGSGYTF
TRBJ1-6 TRBV30 - TRBD1 TGTGCCTGGACCATTGGGACAGGGTTAAATAATTCACCCCTCCACTTT CAWTIGTGLNNSPLHF
TRBJ2-2 TRBV3-1/TRBV3-2 - TRBD2 TGTGCCAGCAGCCAAGGATCGCGGGGGGCCGGGGAGCTGTTTTTT CASSQGSRGAGELFF
TRBJ2-7 TRBV3-1/TRBV3-2 - TRBD1 TGTGCCAGCAGCCATGGACAGGGAGCCTCCTACGAGCAGTACTTC CASSHGQGASYEQYF
TRBJ1-2 TRBV12-3/TRBV12-4 - TRBD1 TGTGCCAGCAGTATCGGGACAGGGGTCGGCTACACCTTC CASSIGTGVGYTF
TRBJ1-3 TRBV7-9 - - TGTGCCAGCAGCTCAGGGGACATCTCTGGAAACACCATATATTTT CASSSGDISGNTIYF